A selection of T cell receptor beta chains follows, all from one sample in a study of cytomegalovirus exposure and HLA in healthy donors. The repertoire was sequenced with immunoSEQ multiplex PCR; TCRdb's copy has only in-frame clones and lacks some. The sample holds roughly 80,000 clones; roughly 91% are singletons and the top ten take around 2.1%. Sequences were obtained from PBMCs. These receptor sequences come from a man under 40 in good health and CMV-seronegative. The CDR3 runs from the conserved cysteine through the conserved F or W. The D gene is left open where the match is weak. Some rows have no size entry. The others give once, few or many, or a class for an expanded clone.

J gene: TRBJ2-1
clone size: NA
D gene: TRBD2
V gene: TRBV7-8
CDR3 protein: CASSPFTSGSYNEQFF
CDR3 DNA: TGTGCCAGCAGCCCCTTTACCAGCGGGAGCTACAATGAGCAGTTCTTC

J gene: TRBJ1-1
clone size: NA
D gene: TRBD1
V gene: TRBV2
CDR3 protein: CASSVGTGGWGTEAFF
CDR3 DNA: TGTGCCAGCAGCGTTGGGACAGGGGGCTGGGGGACTGAAGCTTTCTTT

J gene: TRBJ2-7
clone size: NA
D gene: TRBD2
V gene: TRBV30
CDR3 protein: CAWSVYRAGAYYEQYF
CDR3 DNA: TGTGCCTGGAGTGTATATCGAGCGGGAGCTTACTACGAGCAGTACTTC

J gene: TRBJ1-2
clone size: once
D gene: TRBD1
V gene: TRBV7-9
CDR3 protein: CASSSFGTAYGYTF
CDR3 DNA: TGTGCCAGCAGTTCTTTTGGGACAGCCTATGGCTACACCTTC

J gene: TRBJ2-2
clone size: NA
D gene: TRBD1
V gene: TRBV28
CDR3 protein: CASSSGQTNTGELFF
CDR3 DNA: TGTGCCAGCAGTTCGGGACAGACGAACACCGGGGAGCTGTTTTTT

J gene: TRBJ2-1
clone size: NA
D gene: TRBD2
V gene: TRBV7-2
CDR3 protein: CASSYTSGGAYEQFF
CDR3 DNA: TGTGCCAGCAGCTATACTAGCGGGGGGGCCTATGAGCAGTTCTTC

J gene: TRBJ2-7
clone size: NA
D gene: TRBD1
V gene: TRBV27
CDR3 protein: CASSWTGDEQYF
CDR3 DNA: TGTGCCAGCAGTTGGACAGGGGACGAGCAGTACTTC

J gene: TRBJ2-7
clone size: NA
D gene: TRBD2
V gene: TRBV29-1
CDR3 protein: CSVEEGRTSGSYEQYF
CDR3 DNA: TGCAGCGTTGAAGAAGGGCGGACTAGCGGGAGTTACGAGCAGTACTTC

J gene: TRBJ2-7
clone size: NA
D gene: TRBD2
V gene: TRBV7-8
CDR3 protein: CASSLEGLAGEQYF
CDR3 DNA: TGTGCCAGCAGCTTAGAGGGTCTAGCGGGCGAGCAGTACTTC

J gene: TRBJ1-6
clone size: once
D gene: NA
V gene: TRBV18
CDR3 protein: CASSPTGNSDSPLHF
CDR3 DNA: TGTGCCAGCTCACCAACAGGGAATTCAGATTCACCCCTCCACTTT

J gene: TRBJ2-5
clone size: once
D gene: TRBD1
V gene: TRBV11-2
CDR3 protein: CASSWNRGDQETQYF
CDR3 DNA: TGTGCCAGCAGCTGGAACAGGGGGGACCAAGAGACCCAGTACTTC

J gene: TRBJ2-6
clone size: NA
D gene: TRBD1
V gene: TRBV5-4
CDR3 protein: CASSSDRGSFPSGANVLTF
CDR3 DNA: TGTGCCAGCAGCTCGGACAGGGGTTCTTTCCCCTCTGGGGCCAACGTCCTGACTTTC

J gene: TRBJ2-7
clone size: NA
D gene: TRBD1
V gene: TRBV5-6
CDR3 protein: CASSMTGTGDLEQYF
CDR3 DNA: TGTGCCAGCAGCATGACCGGGACAGGGGATCTCGAGCAGTACTTC

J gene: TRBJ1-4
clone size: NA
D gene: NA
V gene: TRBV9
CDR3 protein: CASSVDGRGNEKLFF
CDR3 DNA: TGTGCCAGCAGCGTAGATGGAAGGGGGAATGAAAAACTGTTTTTT

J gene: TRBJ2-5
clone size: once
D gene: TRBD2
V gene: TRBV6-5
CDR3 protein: CASSRTSGQETQYF
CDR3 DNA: TGTGCCAGCAGTAGAACTAGCGGCCAAGAGACCCAGTACTTC

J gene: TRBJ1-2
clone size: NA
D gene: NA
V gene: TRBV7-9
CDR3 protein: CASSLDLGAGYGYTF
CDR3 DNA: TGTGCCAGCAGCTTAGACCTGGGGGCGGGCTATGGCTACACCTTC

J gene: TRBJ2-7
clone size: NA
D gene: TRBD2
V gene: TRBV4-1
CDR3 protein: CASRKVGGRAHEQYF
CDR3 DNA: TGCGCCAGCAGGAAGGTAGGCGGGAGGGCCCACGAGCAGTACTTC

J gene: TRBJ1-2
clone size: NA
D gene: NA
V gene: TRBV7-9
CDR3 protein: CASSLAQNYGYTF
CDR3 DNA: TGTGCCAGCAGCTTAGCGCAGAACTATGGCTACACCTTC

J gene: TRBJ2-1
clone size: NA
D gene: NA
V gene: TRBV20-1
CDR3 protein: CSANSYNEQFF
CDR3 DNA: TGCAGTGCTAATTCGTACAATGAGCAGTTCTTC

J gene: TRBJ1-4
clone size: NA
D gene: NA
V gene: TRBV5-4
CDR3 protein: CASSLAGEKLFF
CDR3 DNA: TGTGCCAGCAGCTTGGCGGGGGAAAAACTGTTTTTT

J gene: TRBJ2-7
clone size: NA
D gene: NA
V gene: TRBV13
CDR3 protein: CASRTFSYEQYF
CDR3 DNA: TGTGCCAGTCGGACTTTCTCCTACGAGCAGTACTTC

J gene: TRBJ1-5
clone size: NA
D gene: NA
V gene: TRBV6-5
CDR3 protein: CATRVGGKNQPQHF
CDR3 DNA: TGTGCCACGAGGGTTGGGGGGAAGAATCAGCCCCAGCATTTT

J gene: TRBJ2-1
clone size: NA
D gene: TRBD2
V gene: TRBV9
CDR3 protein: CASSEVLAGVSNEQFF
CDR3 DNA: TGTGCCAGCAGCGAGGTACTAGCGGGAGTTAGCAATGAGCAGTTCTTC

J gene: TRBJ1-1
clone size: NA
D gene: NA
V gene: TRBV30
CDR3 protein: CACSGVTEAFF
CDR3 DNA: TGTGCCTGTTCAGGGGTCACTGAAGCTTTCTTT